The 31 T cell receptor beta chains presented below share a single source sample, sequenced in a study of regulatory T cells in long-lasting Graves disease. The sample's time point: persistent/refractory GD, antithyroid drugs over 5 years with positive TRAb. With RNA extracted from PBMCs as input, the TCR library was made. To make TCR beta libraries, researchers used iRepertoire HTBI primers and Arm-PCR of CDR3 regions. Via MiXCR, TCRdb re-called the multiplex PCR reads, giving one row per CDR3 protein. This table has about 660,000 distinct CDR3 sequences, 30% appearing once. The sample here was peripheral blood mononuclear cells (PBMCs), taken when the disease was refractory, from a patient treated with antithyroid drugs. Every receptor here comes from a female donor with Graves disease.

This chain joins TRBV11-2 and TRBJ1-3, with D maybe TRBD1 (5 bases). Trimming took 5 bases from V and 2 from J, leaving 13 bases between them. From germline, CDR1 is SGHAT and CDR2 FQNNGV. CDR3 length equals 15 residues. CDR3 amino acids: CASSPEGKAGNTIYF. CDR3 in DNA: TGTGCCAGCAGCCCCGAGGGGAAGGCTGGAAACACCATATATTTT.

V and J are TRBV29-1 and TRBJ2-7, with 7 bases that match TRBD1. The length of the CDR3 is 13 residues. V lost 5 bases, J lost 0 bases, and 4 bases stayed unmatched. Germline V lookup: CDR1 SQVTM, CDR2 ANQGSEA. The CDR3 DNA reads as TGCAGCGTTTCGGGACAGAGCTCCTACGAGCAGTACTTC. It is translated as CSVSGQSSYEQYF.

Ten or more counts support this clonotype. The chain is built from TRBV28 and TRBJ1-3; D unresolved. The V and J ends lost 7 bases and 12 bases respectively, with 13 bases between them. The germline V gene has CDR1 MDHEN and CDR2 SYDVKM. The CDR3 extends over 11 amino acids. Here the CDR3 reads CASKYQDHIYF. Here the CDR3 DNA reads TGTGCCAGCAAGTACCAGGATCACATATATTTT. The full variable domain, rest sourced from reference TRBV28 and TRBJ1-3, is DVKVTQSSRYLVKRTGEKVFLECVQDMDHENMFWYRQDPGLGLRLIYFSYDVKMKEKGDIPEGYSVSREKKERFSLILESASTNQTSMYLCASKYQDHIYFGEGSWLTVV.

This clonotype was seen repeatedly, ten times or more. This chain connects TRBV12-3 or TRBV12-4 to TRBJ1-2; perhaps TRBD1 as D (6 bases). V lost 6 bases and J 4 bases, leaving 15 bases between the germline ends. The CDR3 has 14 residues. The CDR3 protein is CASSGGGAPYGYTF. The CDR3 region has the DNA TGTGCCAGCAGCGGCGGGGGGGCCCCCTATGGCTACACCTTC.

The chain employs TRBV6-2 or TRBV6-3 and TRBJ1-5; no definite D call. The germline V gene has CDR1 MNHEY and CDR2 SVGEGT. The CDR3 has 14 residues. V was cut by 5 bases and J by 7 bases, with 15 bases left in between. Here the CDR3 DNA reads TGTGCCAGCAGTGAATCGGGGATCTGGCAGCCCCAGCATTTT. Translated: CASSESGIWQPQHF.

With regard to this clonotype: Germline and junction disagree at one end, which may indicate a read error. The chain couples TRBV5-1 to TRBJ2-7; D possibly corresponds to TRBD2 (5 bases). The germline V gene has CDR1 SGHRS and CDR2 YFSETQ. The CDR3 totals 14 residues. The CDR3 DNA sequence: TGCGCCAGCAGCTTGGAGGCGGGCCATGACGAGCAGCACTTC. Translation: CASSLEAGHDEQHF.

This clonotype has more than one count but fewer than ten. The V gene is TRBV5-1, the J gene TRBJ1-1; possible D gene TRBD1, 6 bases. Trimming cost V 0 bases and J 6 bases, with 15 bases left between them. Germline assignment: CDR1 SGHRS and CDR2 YFSETQ. The CDR3 totals 15 residues. The CDR3 region has the DNA TGCGCCAGCAGCTTGGTTCAGGGGCAGAGCGCTGAAGCTTTCTTT. Translating gives CASSLVQGQSAEAFF.

This clonotype showed up just a few times. The chain joins TRBV4-2 to TRBJ2-5, with 11 bases that match TRBD2. With V trimmed by 0 bases and J by 4 bases, 1 base remained unmatched. The CDR3 runs 15 residues. Germline CDR1 reads LGHNA; CDR2 reads YNFKEQ. The CDR3 is CASSQELAGVETQYF. CDR3 DNA sequence: TGTGCCAGCAGCCAAGAACTAGCGGGAGTAGAGACCCAGTACTTC.

Here the CDR3 DNA reads TGTGCCAGCAGTTACTCAGCGGGAGGGTCCCACGAGCAGTACTTC. It encodes CASSYSAGGSHEQYF. This sequence joins TRBV6-2 or TRBV6-3 and TRBJ2-7, with 10 bases that match TRBD2. Germline CDR1 is MNHEY and CDR2 is SVGEGT. This CDR3 spans 15 amino acids. V shed 0 bases, J shed 5 bases, and the junction held 4 bases outside the gene matches.

The CDR3 nucleotides read TGTGCCAGCAGCCAAGAGGGGACAGGGGTAACTGAAGCTTTCTTT. This encodes CASSQEGTGVTEAFF. V usage is TRBV3-1 and J usage is TRBJ1-1, with 10 bases aligning to TRBD1. CDR1 and CDR2 from the germline V gene are LGHDT and YNNKEL (reference sequence). The CDR3 is 15 amino acids. V lost 0 bases to trimming and J lost 5 bases; unmatched junction nucleotides: 3.

This clonotype was observed a few times. The chain joins TRBV6-1 to TRBJ1-5, with 8 bases identical to TRBD1. From germline, CDR1 is MNHNS and CDR2 SASEGT. Unmatched junction bases numbered 7, after V lost 6 bases and J lost 3 bases. There are 15 residues in the CDR3. CDR3 in amino acids: CASRQTGVDNQPQHF. In nucleotides, the CDR3 is TGTGCCAGCAGGCAGACAGGGGTCGACAATCAGCCCCAGCATTTT.

On this clonotype itself: One end of the junction varies from germline; a read error may be responsible. The chain has TRBV12-3 or TRBV12-4 and TRBJ1-1; D is unresolved. The CDR3 sequence is 13 residues long. Here the CDR3 reads CASRDGMNAEAFF. DNA of the CDR3: TGTGCCAGCAGGGACGGCATGAACGCTGAAGCTTTCTTT.

This clonotype has just a few counts. The rearrangement joins TRBV6-1 to TRBJ2-7, with 13 bases that match TRBD2. J was trimmed by 6 bases and V by 5 bases; bases with no gene match: 16. The CDR3 extends over 18 amino acids. Per germline, CDR1 MNHNS and CDR2 SASEGT. The CDR3 loop is CASSQPPAGLAGVSEQYF. CDR3 DNA sequence: TGTGCCAGCAGTCAACCCCCCGCCGGACTAGCGGGAGTCTCCGAGCAGTACTTC.

The chain has TRBV3-1 and TRBJ2-3, with TRBD2 identical over 8 bases. Germline V gives CDR1 LGHDT, CDR2 YNNKEL (reference sequence). Trimming took 4 bases from V and 4 from J; bases not matched to a gene: 10. The CDR3 is 16 amino acids. CDR3 bases: TGTGCCAGCAGCCGAAGACTAGCGAGTCAGGCAGATACGCAGTATTTT. Translation: CASSRRLASQADTQYF.

This chain joins TRBV6-2 or TRBV6-3 and TRBJ2-5, with TRBD2 as a possible D gene (5 bases). Trimming removed 5 bases from V and 9 bases from J, with 16 bases in between. CDR3 size: 13 residues. In germline, CDR1 is MNHEY, CDR2 SVGEGT. CDR3 sequence (DNA): TGTGCCAGCAGTGTGAAAAGGGAACTAGCCCAGTACTTC. Its translation: CASSVKRELAQYF.

The chain joins TRBV4-1 to TRBJ1-5; 8 bases fit TRBD1. The CDR3 sequence is 16 residues long. Germline V gene lookup returns CDR1 MGHRA and CDR2 YSYEKL. The V and J ends lost 2 bases and 6 bases, in that order; junction bases with no gene match: 9. This chain's CDR3 is CASSQIKGQGGQPQHF. The CDR3, as DNA: TGCGCCAGCAGCCAAATTAAAGGACAGGGAGGTCAGCCCCAGCATTTT.

This clonotype showed up many times. The V gene is TRBV27, the J gene TRBJ2-7; D possibly corresponds to TRBD2 (6 bases). V lost 6 bases, J lost 5 bases, and 17 bases lay in between. CDR3 size: 14 residues. The germline V gene has CDR1 MNHEY and CDR2 SMNVEV (reference sequence). CDR3 sequence: CASSRFGTPDEQYF. Written as DNA, the CDR3 is TGTGCCAGCAGCCGCTTTGGGACTCCGGACGAGCAGTACTTC.

V is TRBV27 and J is TRBJ1-3; a possible D gene is TRBD1 (5 bases). The germline V gene encodes CDR1 MNHEY and CDR2 SMNVEV (reference sequence). The CDR3 totals 17 residues. V dropped 5 bases and J dropped 4 bases, with 21 bases sitting between them. CDR3 nucleotides: TGTGCCAGCAGTCCGCGGCCCGAAGGGACTAGGGGAAACACCATATATTTT. Encoded protein: CASSPRPEGTRGNTIYF.

The chain employs TRBV19 and TRBJ1-5; weak D call: TRBD1 (5 bases). The germline V and J ends were trimmed by 3 bases and 4 bases, with 7 bases remaining between them. The CDR3 is 13 residues long. Germline V gene data show CDR1 as LNHDA and CDR2 as SQIVND (reference sequence). CDR3 sequence: CASSISGNQPQHF. In DNA form, the CDR3 reads TGTGCCAGTAGTATCTCAGGGAATCAGCCCCAGCATTTT.

There are many counts of this clonotype. This chain links TRBV12-3 or TRBV12-4 with TRBJ2-7; 7 bases align to TRBD1. The CDR3 covers 14 residues. Germline trimming cut 5 bases from V and 2 bases from J; bases unmatched to any gene: 6. Written as DNA, the CDR3 is TGTGCCAGCAGTCCGGGACAGCGAACCTACGAGCAGTACTTC. This gives the protein CASSPGQRTYEQYF.

This clonotype was counted only a few times. V gene TRBV5-4 combines with J gene TRBJ1-1; tentative D call: TRBD1 (6 bases). Trimming pared 5 bases from V and 1 base from J, leaving 15 bases between. The CDR3 is 15 residues long. CDR1 is SGHNT, CDR2 YYREEE, per germline (reference sequence). The CDR3 reads CASSFPDRQNTEAFF. The CDR3 bases are TGTGCCAGCAGTTTTCCGGACAGACAGAACACTGAAGCTTTCTTT.

This sequence joins TRBV6-1 and TRBJ1-3; D may be TRBD1 (6 bases). This CDR3 region has 18 residues. CDR1 is MNHNS, CDR2 SASEGT, per germline. V was cut by 1 base and J by 2 bases, with 18 bases left in between. CDR3 loop: CASSEESQTGLPGNTIYF. Written as DNA, the CDR3 is TGTGCCAGCAGTGAAGAAAGCCAGACAGGACTCCCTGGAAACACCATATATTTT.

The table lists this clonotype with a few counts. V and J are TRBV2 and TRBJ1-1; possible D gene TRBD1, 5 bases. The CDR3 loop spans 14 amino acids. Germline CDR1 and CDR2: SNHLY and FYNNEI. The V and J ends lost 6 bases and 5 bases respectively, with 16 bases between them. CDR3 sequence: CASSQIGGGTEAFF. CDR3 in DNA: TGTGCCAGCAGCCAAATTGGGGGAGGGACTGAAGCTTTCTTT.

The chain couples TRBV5-1 to TRBJ2-7, with D uncertain. V was trimmed by 0 bases and J by 7 bases, leaving 11 bases between them. The CDR3 sequence is 13 residues long. Looked up from germline, CDR1 is SGHRS and CDR2 is YFSETQ. CDR3 sequence: CASSLVVFGEQYF. The CDR3 DNA reads TGCGCCAGCAGCTTGGTTGTATTCGGTGAGCAGTACTTC. The variable domain in full, with the rest retrieved from reference TRBV5-1 and TRBJ2-7, is KAGVTQTPRYLIKTRGQQVTLSCSPISGHRSVSWYQQTPGQGLQFLFEYFSETQRNKGNFPGRFSGRQFSNSRSEMNVSTLELGDSALYLCASSLVVFGEQYFGPGTRLTVT.

This clonotype was seen many times. The chain recombines TRBV6-1 with TRBJ1-1; 7 nucleotides match TRBD1. The germline CDR1 and CDR2 sequences are MNHNS and SASEGT. This CDR3 has 13 amino acids. V was pared by 6 bases and J by 10 bases, with 11 bases of the junction left unmatched. Here the CDR3 reads CASSDDRATIAFF. The DNA for the CDR3 is TGTGCCAGCAGCGACGACAGGGCTACTATAGCTTTCTTT.

This clonotype was detected many times. J is TRBJ2-5 and V is TRBV6-5; D gene unclear. The V end was cut by 6 bases, the J end by 4 bases, with 15 bases between. Germline V gene sequence: CDR1 MNHEY, CDR2 SVGAGI. The CDR3 is made up of 14 amino acids. The CDR3 sequence: CASRYRARIETQYF. The CDR3 nucleotides are TGTGCCAGCAGATACAGAGCTCGGATAGAGACCCAGTACTTC.

V usage is TRBV12-3 or TRBV12-4 and J usage is TRBJ2-3; D possibly corresponds to TRBD2 (5 bases). Trimming pared 6 bases from V and 4 bases from J, leaving 20 bases between. This CDR3 has 16 amino acids. CDR3 nucleotides: TGTGCCAGCAGCCCCACTCGATTGACTAAGGCAGATACGCAGTATTTT. This translates into CASSPTRLTKADTQYF.

The CDR3 spells CASSEGRGGGTTNEKLFF. The CDR3 DNA follows: TGTGCCAGCAGTGAAGGGAGGGGGGGGGGAACAACTAATGAAAAACTGTTTTTT. The chain combines TRBV6-1 with TRBJ1-4; D is perhaps TRBD1 (6 bases). CDR1 and CDR2 (germline): MNHNS, SASEGT. The CDR3 is made up of 18 amino acids. Between the trimmed V and J ends, which lost 1 base and 0 bases, there was a span of 15 bases.

This clonotype came up a few times. As the CDR3 is not closed by the conserved phenylalanine or tryptophan, this likely results from a read error. The V gene is TRBV27, the J gene TRBJ2-7; no firm D call. With 5 bases removed from V and 3 bases from J, the gap between germline ends came to 17 bases. Germline loops: CDR1 MNHEY, CDR2 SMNVEV (reference sequence). This CDR3 comprises 15 residues. CDR3 DNA sequence: TGTGCCAGCAGTCCGGACCCCGCCCGCCGCTACGAGCAGTACCTC. Translating gives CASSPDPARRYEQYL.

The CDR3, as DNA: TGTGCCAGCAGTTTATCAACAGGAACCTTGCCCACTGAAGCTTTCTTT. Its protein product is CASSLSTGTLPTEAFF. J is TRBJ1-1 and V is TRBV27, with D possibly matching TRBD1 (5 bases). The CDR3 covers 16 residues. The ends were cut back, 0 bases at V and 4 bases at J, with 15 bases in the middle. Per the germline V gene, CDR1 is MNHEY and CDR2 is SMNVEV (reference sequence).

This clonotype was picked up many times. CDR3 in amino acids: CASNFREGTEAFF. CDR3 sequence (DNA): TGCGCCAGCAACTTCCGAGAGGGTACTGAAGCTTTCTTT. J is TRBJ1-1 and V is TRBV5-1; D ambiguous. Between the trimmed V and J ends, which lost 6 bases and 5 bases, there was a span of 14 bases. Germline CDR1 SGHRS, CDR2 YFSETQ. The CDR3 has 13 amino acids.